Following are 14 T cell receptor beta chains from one sample sequenced in a study of cytomegalovirus exposure and HLA in healthy donors. It was with 60 Vbeta and 13 Jbeta primers that the PCR ran. Sequenced by immunoSEQ multiplex PCR; TCRdb stores in-frame clones only, minus some. The sample gives approximately 150,000 clones, roughly 76% of which show up once; less than 15% is in the top ten. Sequenced input: PBMCs. All receptors come from a woman in her forties or fifties in good health and CMV-seronegative.

In DNA, the CDR3 is TGTGCCAGCAGCGCTCCGGGACAGGGGGCAGGCACAGATACGCAGTATTTT. Protein sequence: CASSAPGQGAGTDTQYF. V is TRBV5-6 and J is TRBJ2-3, with 12 bases lining up with TRBD1. The CDR3 is made up of 17 amino acids. From germline, CDR1 is SGHDT and CDR2 YYEEEE. J lost 1 base, V lost 4 bases, and 7 bases had no gene match.

This chain uses TRBV7-2 with TRBJ2-2; D uncertain. The V gene's germline CDR1 is SGHTA and CDR2 FQGNSA. The germline V and J ends were trimmed by 2 bases and 4 bases, with 8 bases remaining between them. The length of the CDR3 is 14 residues. The CDR3 bases are TGTGCCAGCAGCTTATTACCGGGCACCGGGGAGCTGTTTTTT. Translated, it gives CASSLLPGTGELFF. Supplemented by reference TRBV7-2 and TRBJ2-2, the full variable domain reads GAGVSQSPSNKVTEKGKDVELRCDPISGHTALYWYRQSLGQGLEFLIYFQGNSAPDKSGLPSDRFSAERTGGSVSTLTIQRTQQEDSAVYLCASSLLPGTGELFFGEGSRLTVL.

V and J are TRBV7-9 and TRBJ1-1; maybe TRBD1 (6 bases). The CDR3 totals 14 residues. Germline V gene sequence: CDR1 SEHNR, CDR2 FQNEAQ (reference sequence). Trimming removed 7 bases at V and 1 base at J, with 13 bases between. The DNA of the CDR3 is TGTGCCAGCAACCTTTTACAGGGGAACACTGAAGCTTTCTTT. Its translation: CASNLLQGNTEAFF. Variable domain in full (rest from reference TRBV7-9 and TRBJ1-1): DTGVSQNPRHKITKRGQNVTFRCDPISEHNRLYWYRQTLGQGPEFLTYFQNEAQLEKSRLLSDRFSAERPKGSFSTLEIQRTEQGDSAMYLCASNLLQGNTEAFFGQGTRLTVV.

The chain joins TRBV5-4 to TRBJ1-4; D may be TRBD1 (5 bases). Trimming took off 5 bases at V and 7 bases at J, with 18 bases between the two ends. Germline CDR1 is SGHNT and CDR2 is YYREEE (reference sequence). This CDR3 spans 15 amino acids. CDR3 nucleotides: TGTGCCAGCAGGGCAGGGCGAAGCCTAAGTGAAAAACTGTTTTTT. The encoded protein is CASRAGRSLSEKLFF.

This clone was recorded once. This chain uses TRBV6-6 with TRBJ2-3, with 9 bases matching TRBD1. The trim removed 6 bases at V and 3 bases at J, leaving 4 bases unmatched. CDR1 and CDR2 (germline): MNHNY, SVGAGI (reference sequence). CDR3 size: 14 residues. The CDR3 sequence: CASSTGGATDTQYF. The CDR3 DNA follows: TGTGCCAGCAGCACAGGGGGCGCGACAGATACGCAGTATTTT.

The chain recombines TRBV18 with TRBJ2-2; 8 bases are shared with TRBD1. CDR1 and CDR2 from the germline V gene are KGHSH and LQKENI. Trimming at V came to 6 bases and at J to 7 bases, leaving 10 bases not matched to a gene. CDR3 length: 15 residues. The CDR3 bases are TGTGCCAGCTCCGGACAGGGAGGAAGAGTCGGGGAGCTGTTTTTT. Translated, it gives CASSGQGGRVGELFF.

V usage is TRBV9 and J usage is TRBJ2-1, with TRBD1 matching 9 bases. V gave up 3 bases and J gave up 6 bases; unmatched junction bases: 7. Germline CDR1 SGDLS, CDR2 YYNGEE. This CDR3 is 15 amino acids long. The CDR3 coding sequence is TGTGCCAGCAGCGCGGGGACAGGGCTGGTCAATGAGCAGTTCTTC. Protein product: CASSAGTGLVNEQFF.

The sample holds a few counts of this clone. The rearrangement joins TRBV5-4 to TRBJ1-3; tentative D call: TRBD1 (5 bases). Germline values: CDR1 SGHNT, CDR2 YYREEE (reference sequence). The V and J ends lost 3 bases and 3 bases respectively, with 13 bases between them. CDR3 length equals 15 residues. In DNA, the CDR3 is TGTGCCAGCAGCTCTCGACAAGGGGATGGAAACACCATATATTTT. Protein product: CASSSRQGDGNTIYF.

The V and J genes are TRBV7-8 and TRBJ1-1; TRBD1 is a possible D gene (5 bases). The CDR3 length is 14 residues. Germline CDR1 SGHVS, CDR2 FQNEAQ. The V end was cut by 5 bases, the J end by 8 bases, with 18 bases between. The chain's CDR3 is CASSVGIRGGEAFF. DNA of the CDR3: TGTGCCAGCAGCGTCGGAATTCGGGGGGGGGAAGCTTTCTTT.

The CDR3 is CASSEVGRGYQPQHF. For the CDR3, the DNA is TGTGCCAGCAGTGAAGTTGGCAGGGGTTATCAGCCCCAGCATTTT. The rearrangement joins TRBV2 to TRBJ1-5; D is possibly TRBD1 (6 bases). The V end lost 1 base, the J end lost 5 bases, and 12 bases lay between the germline ends. This CDR3 comprises 15 residues. The germline gives CDR1 SNHLY, CDR2 FYNNEI.

This chain joins TRBV28 and TRBJ2-2; D remains ambiguous. Trimming took 7 bases from V and 4 from J, leaving 16 bases between them. The CDR3 has 15 amino acids. From germline, CDR1 is MDHEN and CDR2 SYDVKM. The CDR3, as DNA: TGTGCCAGCACCCGACTCGTCCGGAGCACCGGGGAGCTGTTTTTT. Encoded protein: CASTRLVRSTGELFF.

The gene calls are TRBV5-8 and TRBJ1-1; the D is unclear. The germline V gene has CDR1 SGHTS and CDR2 YDEGEE. Deletions cut 4 bases from V and 5 bases from J, with 9 bases between. This CDR3 region has 12 residues. The CDR3 nucleotides read TGTGCCAGCAGCCGGGAACGAACTGAAGCTTTCTTT. This sequence encodes CASSRERTEAFF.

This chain connects TRBV6-4 to TRBJ2-7, with a possible D match to TRBD2 (5 bases). The germline CDR1 and CDR2 sequences are MRHNA and SNTAGT. The V and J ends lost 4 bases and 0 bases respectively, with 16 bases between them. The CDR3 length is 16 residues. The CDR3 DNA is TGTGCCAGCAGTGGCCTGGATATAGGGAGCTCCTACGAGCAGTACTTC. This encodes CASSGLDIGSSYEQYF.

This clone appeared once. The junction and the germline gene differ at one end; a read error may be behind it. The chain employs TRBV7-9 and TRBJ1-4; 9 bases are shared with TRBD1. From germline, CDR1 is SEHNR and CDR2 FQNEAQ (reference sequence). CDR3 length: 15 residues. Here the CDR3 DNA reads TGTTCCAGCAGCTCCTACAGGGGGCAAAATGAAAAACTGTTTTTT. Translated: CSSSSYRGQNEKLFF.